This record concerns one T cell receptor (beta chain) sequence. Its antigen remains unidentified. Base qualities are missing; no much larger clone stands one base away. This sample stems from a study of blood T cell repertoires in COVID-19 (TCRdb year 2020). About the full investigation: Samples covering the acute and convalescent phases of COVID-19 were provided by collaborators in the United States, Italy and Spain. Samples came from the ongoing ImmuneRACE study (first 160 participants) plus 1,254 subjects from 6 global collaborators. Where available, HLA class I and class II types were taken from metadata supplied by the sample provider and were not determined by assay-based typing. Nearly every sample came with metadata listing a de-identified subject ID, COVID-19 status, age in years and sex. The material from the prospective study consisted of cDNA or gDNA derived from T cells, B-cell-depleted T cells, or PBMCs. The repertoires were released in a freely available public database meant as a resource for research on the immune response to SARS-CoV-2. Deeply sampled blood TCRbeta repertoires from subjects exposed to, actively infected with, or recovered from COVID-19 were included in the dataset.

Collaborating institutions collected whole blood in K2EDTA tubes following their own protocols. Collaborator samples were shipped for TCRbeta analysis as frozen whole blood, isolated PBMCs, or DNA extracted from either sample type. Summary of the overall study and its limitations: Clinical and demographic metadata were provided uncurated, with the amount varying by source and participant.

TCRbeta CDR3 regions were amplified from genomic DNA using the immunoSEQ Assay, a bias-controlled multiplex PCR. Processing in the source paper ran as follows. Nucleated cell counts per sample were estimated from amplification of reference gene primers within the assay. Sequence reads were collapsed and filtered to measure the absolute abundance of every unique TCRbeta CDR3 rearrangement. For each sample, productive Simpson clonality was calculated as the square root of Simpson's diversity index over productive rearrangements. TCRdb retrieved this table from immuneACCESS and kept in-frame rearrangements only. Not all clones are present; in checked studies, unresolved V genes account for under half, and no reason is known for the remainder. Clone size and the V and J calls come from that table; the DNA yielded D and trimming. This sample holds about 240,000 clones; approximately 78% were observed only once. The ten largest clones represent 9.5% to 15% of the sample.

The specimen was peripheral blood. The receptor was derived from a woman aged 60-75 years with active or convalescent COVID-19.

The CDR3 region has the sequence CSVVYNEKLFF. In nucleotides, the sequence is TGCAGCGTTGTATATAATGAAAAACTGTTTTTT. The V gene is TRBV29-1 and the J gene is TRBJ1-4, with the D gene not clear enough to name. The germline V gene specifies SQVTM as CDR1 and ANQGSEA as CDR2. CDR3 length: 11 amino acids, cysteine to phenylalanine. Just CDR3 DNA is preserved here, 33 bases in frame from base 1. Trimming takes 4 bases from V and 4 bases from J, and the germline ends sit 4 bases apart. The CDR3, completed at both ends by the reference TRBV29-1 and TRBJ1-4 genes, gives the full variable domain SAVISQKPSRDICQRGTSLTIQCQVDSQVTMMFWYRQQPGQSLTLIATANQGSEATYESGFVIDKFPISRPNLTFSTLTVSNMSPEDSSIYLCSVVYNEKLFFGSGTQLSVL.